The clone carrying this TCR beta chain came up a few times. Its antigen is currently unknown. Of the isolated RNA, all was reverse transcribed, and so the sequenced material was expressed TCRB transcripts. The table came from immunoSEQ multiplex PCR; TCRdb's copy has only in-frame clones and leaves some out. Found here are 300,000 to 350,000 clones, roughly a fifth of them singletons; the top ten hold around 0.044%. CD45RO/CCR7/CD25/CD127/CD95/CD27 staining was used to isolate CD4+ naive, central memory, regulatory and stem cell-like memory cells by sorting. Populations isolated by sorting all had purity greater than 95%. J was trimmed by 0 bases and V by 7 bases; bases with no gene match: 4. This CDR3 has 13 residues. Per germline, CDR1 SQVTM and CDR2 ANQGSEA. These data originate in a study of beta chain features in type 1 diabetes. As for the study in general: Healthy donors resembled patients in age, gender and cell yields. Study-wide points: Shortening that was moderate but significant affected the TCRB CDR3s of Type 1 diabetes patients in all four CD4+ subsets.

The sample comprised naive CD4+ T cells from blood. The chain uses TRBV29-1 and TRBJ2-3; 7 bases fit TRBD1. This sequence originates from a woman between 18 and 29 years old in good health. The CDR3 region is CSARQGSTDTQYF. CDR3 bases: TGCAGCGCTAGACAGGGAAGCACAGATACGCAGTATTTT.